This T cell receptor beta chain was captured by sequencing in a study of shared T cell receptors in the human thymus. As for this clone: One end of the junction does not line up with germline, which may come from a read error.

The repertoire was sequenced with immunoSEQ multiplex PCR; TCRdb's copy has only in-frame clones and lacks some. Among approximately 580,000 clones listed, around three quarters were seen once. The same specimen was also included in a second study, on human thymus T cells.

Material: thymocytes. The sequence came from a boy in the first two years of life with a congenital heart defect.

The CDR3 spells CASRLVGLAGVGSYEQYF. CDR3 in DNA: TGCGCCAGCAGATTGGTGGGACTAGCGGGAGTGGGCTCCTACGAGCAGTACTTC. The V and J genes are TRBV5-1 and TRBJ2-7; TRBD2 agrees at 14 bases. Germline assignment: CDR1 SGHRS and CDR2 YFSETQ. CDR3 length: 18 residues.